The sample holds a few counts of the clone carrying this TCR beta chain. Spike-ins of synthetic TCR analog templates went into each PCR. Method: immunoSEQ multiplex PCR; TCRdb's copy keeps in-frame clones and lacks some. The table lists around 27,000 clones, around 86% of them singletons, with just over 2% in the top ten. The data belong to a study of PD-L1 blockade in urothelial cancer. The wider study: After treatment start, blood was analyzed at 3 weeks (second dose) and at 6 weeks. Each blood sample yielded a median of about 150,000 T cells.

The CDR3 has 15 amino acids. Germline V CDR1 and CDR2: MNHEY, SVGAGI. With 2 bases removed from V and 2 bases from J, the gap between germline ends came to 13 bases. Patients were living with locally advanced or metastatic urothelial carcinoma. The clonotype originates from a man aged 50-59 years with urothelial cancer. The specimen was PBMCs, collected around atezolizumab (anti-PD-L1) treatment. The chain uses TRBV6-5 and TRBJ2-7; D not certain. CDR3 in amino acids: CASSYDSYTTYEQYF. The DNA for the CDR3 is TGTGCCAGCAGTTACGATTCGTACACCACCTACGAGCAGTACTTC.